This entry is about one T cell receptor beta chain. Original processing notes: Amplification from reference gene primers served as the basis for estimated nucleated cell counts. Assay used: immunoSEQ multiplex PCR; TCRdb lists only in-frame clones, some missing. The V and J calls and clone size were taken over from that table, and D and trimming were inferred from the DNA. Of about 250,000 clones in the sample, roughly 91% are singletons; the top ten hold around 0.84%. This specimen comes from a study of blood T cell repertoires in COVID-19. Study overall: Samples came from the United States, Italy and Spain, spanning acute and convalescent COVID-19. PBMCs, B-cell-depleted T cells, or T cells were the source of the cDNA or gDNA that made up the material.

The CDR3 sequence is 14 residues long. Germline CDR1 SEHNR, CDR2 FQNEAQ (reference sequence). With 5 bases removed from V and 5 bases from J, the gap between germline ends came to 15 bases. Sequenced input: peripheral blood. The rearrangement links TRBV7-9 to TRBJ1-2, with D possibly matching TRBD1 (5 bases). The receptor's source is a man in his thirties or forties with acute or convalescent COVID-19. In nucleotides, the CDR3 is TGTGCCAGCAGCCGGGCGGGGGACGGATATGGCTACACCTTC. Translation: CASSRAGDGYGYTF.